Each of the 21 T cell receptor beta chains below was sequenced from the same sample in a study of shared clonotypes between healthy human individuals. Repertoires were generated with immunoSEQ multiplex PCR, while TCRdb's copy carries only in-frame clones and drops some. Of about 2.5 million clones in the sample, 80% to 95% were seen once. The sample comprised naive CD4+ T cells from PBMCs. The subset denotes: CD45RA+ positively selected. All receptors come from a man aged 18 to 29 in good health. Some clones in this sample may be carry-over from other donors' samples.

The gene calls are TRBV10-3 and TRBJ2-7, with 10 positions matching TRBD1. This CDR3 is built from 13 residues. Germline lookup yields CDR1 ENHRY and CDR2 SYGVKD. J was trimmed by 4 bases and V by 6 bases; bases with no gene match: 3. CDR3 sequence reads: CAIRDRGQYEQYF. CDR3 nucleotides: TGTGCCATCAGAGACAGGGGGCAATACGAGCAGTACTTC.

The chain carries TRBV7-6 and TRBJ1-1; D uncertain. Trimming shortened V by 7 bases and J by 0 bases, and 15 bases separated the two germline ends. Germline assignment: CDR1 SGHVS and CDR2 FNYEAQ. This CDR3 spans 15 amino acids. CDR3 coding DNA: TGTGCCAGCACTTCCTTTCCGACGGTGAACACTGAAGCTTTCTTT. Protein product: CASTSFPTVNTEAFF.

J is TRBJ2-7 and V is TRBV5-4; 16 bases fit TRBD2. Germline V gene data show CDR1 as SGHNT and CDR2 as YYREEE (reference sequence). Trimming took 1 base from V and 3 from J; bases not matched to a gene: 4. The CDR3 consists of 17 residues. The CDR3, as DNA: TGTGCCAGCAGCTTGAGGGGACTAGCGGGAGGGGTCTACGAGCAGTACTTC. This encodes CASSLRGLAGGVYEQYF. Together with reference TRBV5-4 and TRBJ2-7, the CDR3 gives the full variable domain: ETGVTQSPTHLIKTRGQQVTLRCSSQSGHNTVSWYQQALGQGPQFIFQYYREEENGRGNFPPRFSGLQFPNYSSELNVNALELDDSALYLCASSLRGLAGGVYEQYFGPGTRLTVT.

The V and J genes are TRBV28 and TRBJ1-2; weak D call: TRBD1 (5 bases). The CDR3 is 13 residues long. V was cut by 2 bases and J by 8 bases, with 12 bases left in between. Germline CDR1 MDHEN, CDR2 SYDVKM. CDR3 coding DNA: TGTGCCAGCAGTTTAGAATGGGACGGGGGCTACACCTTC. It specifies CASSLEWDGGYTF.

The V and J genes are TRBV28 and TRBJ1-5; D is unclear. Germline loops: CDR1 MDHEN, CDR2 SYDVKM. V was trimmed by 3 bases and J by 0 bases, leaving 9 bases between them. This CDR3 spans 15 amino acids. Written as DNA, the CDR3 is TGTGCCAGCAGTTTCGGCGGGAATAGCAATCAGCCCCAGCATTTT. It specifies CASSFGGNSNQPQHF.

V and J are TRBV5-1 and TRBJ2-7, with D unclear. Between the trimmed V and J ends, which lost 2 bases and 5 bases, there was a span of 8 bases. This CDR3 contains 12 residues. Per the germline V gene, CDR1 is SGHRS and CDR2 is YFSETQ. As DNA, the CDR3 is TGCGCCAGCAGCTTTGCGTGGGACGAGCAGTACTTC. Encoded protein: CASSFAWDEQYF.

The rearrangement uses TRBV6-1 and TRBJ2-5, with 11 bases identical to TRBD2. The CDR3 sequence is 18 residues long. The V gene end was trimmed by 2 bases and the J gene end by 5 bases; junction bases not matched to a gene: 13. Germline-derived CDR1 and CDR2 are MNHNS and SASEGT. CDR3 in DNA: TGTGCCAGCAGTGAACCCACTAGCGGGAGAAGGGCGCTTGAGACCCAGTACTTC. This encodes CASSEPTSGRRALETQYF.

The chain recombines TRBV6-5 with TRBJ2-7; no clear D. CDR3 length equals 12 residues. V was trimmed by 7 bases and J by 1 base, leaving 8 bases between them. The germline gives CDR1 MNHEY, CDR2 SVGAGI. CDR3 in DNA: TGTGCCAGCACCAGCCATTCCTACGAGCAGTACTTC. It yields the protein CASTSHSYEQYF.

The rearrangement joins TRBV2 to TRBJ2-1, with 7 bases matching TRBD2. Germline V lookup: CDR1 SNHLY, CDR2 FYNNEI. After removal of 6 bases from V and 0 bases from J, the junction contained 8 bases not matched to a gene. This CDR3 comprises 16 residues. The CDR3 reads CASSPTTGGSYNEQFF. CDR3 coding DNA: TGTGCCAGCAGCCCAACTACGGGGGGCTCCTACAATGAGCAGTTCTTC.

The gene calls are TRBV11-2 and TRBJ2-3; either TRBD1 or TRBD2 may supply D (5 bases each). The germline gives CDR1 SGHAT, CDR2 FQNNGV. Trimming shortened V by 7 bases and J by 4 bases, and 15 bases separated the two germline ends. The CDR3 is made up of 14 amino acids. The DNA of the CDR3 is TGTGCCAGCAATTTAAAGAGGGGATCAGATACGCAGTATTTT. Encoded protein: CASNLKRGSDTQYF. Supplemented by reference TRBV11-2 and TRBJ2-3, the full variable domain reads EAGVAQSPRYKIIEKRQSVAFWCNPISGHATLYWYQQILGQGPKLLIQFQNNGVVDDSQLPKDRFSAERLKGVDSTLKIQPAKLEDSAVYLCASNLKRGSDTQYFGPGTRLTVL.

This sequence joins TRBV5-1 and TRBJ1-3; possibly TRBD1 for D (5 bases). V lost 2 bases and J lost 2, with 14 bases in between. Germline CDR1 and CDR2: SGHRS and YFSETQ. The CDR3 has 16 residues. This chain's CDR3 is CASSFNSADTGNTIYF. The CDR3 nucleotides read TGCGCCAGCAGCTTCAATTCGGCGGACACTGGAAACACCATATATTTT.

V usage is TRBV9 and J usage is TRBJ2-4, with 8 bases identical to TRBD1. CDR3 length: 14 residues. CDR1 is SGDLS, CDR2 YYNGEE, per germline. The J segment lost 8 bases and the V segment lost 2 bases, leaving 6 bases of the junction unmatched. The CDR3 bases are TGTGCCAGCAGCGTCGGGACAGGCGTGGACATTCAGTACTTC. This codes for CASSVGTGVDIQYF.

V usage is TRBV25-1 and J usage is TRBJ2-5; 9 bases map to TRBD2. CDR3 length equals 14 residues. The J segment lost 11 bases and the V segment lost 3 bases, leaving 10 bases of the junction unmatched. Germline assignment: CDR1 MGHDK and CDR2 SYGVNS. The CDR3 spells CASSDLSGSDEQYF. In nucleotides, the CDR3 is TGTGCCAGCAGTGACCTTAGCGGGAGTGATGAGCAGTACTTC.

V is TRBV6-9 and J is TRBJ2-7, with a possible D match to TRBD1 (5 bases). Germline values: CDR1 MNHGY, CDR2 SVAAGI. V lost 5 bases to trimming and J lost 0 bases, with 11 bases between them. The CDR3 is 14 amino acids. The CDR3 loop reads CASSDPGHSYEQYF. CDR3 nucleotide sequence: TGTGCCAGCAGTGACCCAGGGCACTCCTACGAGCAGTACTTC.

The V call is TRBV6-6, the J call TRBJ1-4, with D hard to call. There are 13 residues in the CDR3. Germline CDR1 reads MNHNY; CDR2 reads SVGAGI (reference sequence). V was cut by 1 base and J by 4 bases, with 4 bases left in between. CDR3 protein: CASSYYLNEKLFF. The CDR3 DNA sequence: TGTGCCAGCAGTTACTACCTTAATGAAAAACTGTTTTTT.

The V gene is TRBV7-7, the J gene TRBJ2-5; TRBD2 agrees at 12 bases. The DNA end lines up better with TRBJ2-7; the J call may be wrong. The germline V gene has CDR1 SSHAT and CDR2 FNYEAQ (reference sequence). This CDR3 is built from 14 residues. CDR3 in amino acids: CASSPSGGAYEQYF. The DNA for the CDR3 is TGTGCCAGCAGTCCTAGCGGGGGGGCCTACGAGCAGTACTTC.

V is TRBV7-2 and J is TRBJ2-3; 10 nucleotides align to TRBD2. This CDR3 comprises 15 residues. Germline V gene sequence: CDR1 SGHTA, CDR2 FQGNSA. The junction had 4 bases not matched to a gene; V was cut back by 3 bases and J by 4 bases. CDR3 sequence reads: CASSFSGRAPDTQYF. CDR3 sequence (DNA): TGTGCCAGCAGCTTCAGCGGGAGGGCCCCAGATACGCAGTATTTT.

The genes are TRBV7-9 and TRBJ2-2; D is unclear. This CDR3 spans 15 amino acids. Germline assignment: CDR1 SEHNR and CDR2 FQNEAQ (reference sequence). V lost 1 base and J 3 bases, leaving 9 bases between the germline ends. The CDR3 reads CASSLDRVDTGELFF. The CDR3 region has the DNA TGTGCCAGCAGCTTAGACAGAGTGGACACCGGGGAGCTGTTTTTT.

In its sample, this clone was seen a few times. This chain links TRBV2 with TRBJ2-7; D is perhaps TRBD1 (5 bases). CDR1 and CDR2 (germline): SNHLY, FYNNEI. The CDR3 is made up of 13 amino acids. V gave up 8 bases and J gave up 2 bases, with 13 bases separating them. DNA for the CDR3: TGTGCCAGCCTCGACAGTATAACCTACGAGCAGTACTTC. Its translation: CASLDSITYEQYF.

Concerning this clone itself: This specimen includes other DNA sequences encoding the same CDR3. CDR3 nucleotide sequence: TGCGCCAGCAGCCTAGACAGTAACTATGGCTACACCTTC. Translating gives CASSLDSNYGYTF. The chain recombines TRBV5-1 with TRBJ1-2, with D possibly being TRBD1 (5 bases). This CDR3 is 13 amino acids long. Trimming cost V 4 bases and J 1 base, with 8 bases left between them. CDR1 SGHRS and CDR2 YFSETQ come from the germline V gene.

This sequence joins TRBV28 and TRBJ2-1; D ambiguous. The CDR3 totals 19 residues. The V gene lost 6 bases and the J gene lost 0 bases, with 24 bases spanning the gap. The germline V gene encodes CDR1 MDHEN and CDR2 SYDVKM. This chain's CDR3 is CASSRWAGTLISSYNEQFF. For the CDR3, the DNA is TGTGCCAGCAGCCGATGGGCAGGAACCCTTATTAGCTCCTACAATGAGCAGTTCTTC.